The 29 T cell receptor beta chains below all came from one sample that was sequenced in a study of blood T cell repertoires in COVID-19. The assay was immunoSEQ multiplex PCR, and TCRdb's table has in-frame clones only and misses some. The table has 150,000 or so clones, roughly 80% seen once. Sequencing was performed on peripheral blood. Receptor source: a woman between 55 and 75 years old with acute or convalescent COVID-19.

The V and J genes are TRBV2 and TRBJ1-2, with TRBD1 matching over 8 bases. The CDR3 sequence is 13 residues long. Germline CDR1 and CDR2: SNHLY and FYNNEI. After removal of 4 bases from V and 4 bases from J, the junction contained 2 bases not matched to a gene. The DNA of the CDR3 is TGTGCCAGCAGTGGACAGGGGCCCTATGGCTACACCTTC. Translation gives CASSGQGPYGYTF.

The chain couples TRBV5-1 to TRBJ1-4, with a tentative D call TRBD1 (6 bases). CDR3 length: 14 amino acids. CDR1 and CDR2 (germline): SGHRS, YFSETQ. V dropped 7 bases and J dropped 5 bases, with 15 bases sitting between them. This chain's CDR3 is CASGSQGLNEKLFF. The CDR3, as DNA: TGCGCCAGCGGCTCCCAGGGGCTGAATGAAAAACTGTTTTTT.

CDR3 sequence: CASSLERGAGNEQFF. The CDR3 region has the DNA TGTGCCAGCAGCTTAGAAAGGGGCGCTGGCAATGAGCAGTTCTTC. V gene TRBV7-9 combines with J gene TRBJ2-1; a weak D match, TRBD1 (5 bases). Looked up from germline, CDR1 is SEHNR and CDR2 is FQNEAQ (reference sequence). The length of the CDR3 is 15 residues. Trimming left V 1 base short and J 6 bases short, with 13 bases between.

The chain is built from TRBV2 and TRBJ1-1; 7 bases match TRBD1. Germline CDR1 and CDR2: SNHLY and FYNNEI. Trimming took 9 bases from V and 1 from J; bases not matched to a gene: 11. This CDR3 has 15 amino acids. DNA of the CDR3: TGTGCCAGTCAGATCAGGGGGGCATCGAACACTGAAGCTTTCTTT. This encodes CASQIRGASNTEAFF.

This clone appeared many times. This sequence joins TRBV4-2 and TRBJ1-1; 7 nucleotides agree with TRBD1. The CDR3 extends over 16 amino acids. V was pared by 0 bases and J by 3 bases, with 7 bases of the junction left unmatched. Per the germline V gene, CDR1 is LGHNA and CDR2 is YNFKEQ. CDR3 sequence (DNA): TGTGCCAGCAGCCAAGAGGGACAGCCGAGGGACACTGAAGCTTTCTTT. It translates to CASSQEGQPRDTEAFF.

The rearrangement joins TRBV5-6 to TRBJ2-7; 9 positions agree with TRBD2. Germline V CDR1 and CDR2: SGHDT, YYEEEE. This CDR3 contains 14 residues. V was clipped by 7 bases and J by 2 bases; unmatched bases: 7. CDR3 sequence: CASYDSGGPYEQYF. CDR3 bases: TGTGCCAGCTACGATAGCGGGGGCCCCTACGAGCAGTACTTC.

The chain recombines TRBV5-1 with TRBJ1-2, with TRBD1 matching 8 bases. V lost 3 bases to trimming and J lost 4 bases; unmatched junction nucleotides: 5. The CDR3 length is 14 residues. Germline values: CDR1 SGHRS, CDR2 YFSETQ. The CDR3: CASSSGTGSYGYTF. DNA for the CDR3: TGCGCCAGCAGCTCCGGGACAGGAAGCTATGGCTACACCTTC.

This clone was recorded a few times. The J gene is TRBJ2-7, the V gene TRBV7-3; TRBD2 is a possible D gene (6 bases). The CDR3 runs to 13 residues. V gave up 5 bases and J gave up 1 base, with 9 bases separating them. Germline loops: CDR1 SGHTA, CDR2 FQGTGA. The CDR3 spells CASSPRGSYEQYF. The CDR3 DNA sequence: TGTGCCAGCAGCCCCCGGGGGTCCTACGAGCAGTACTTC.

The V gene is TRBV9, the J gene TRBJ1-2; a weak D match, TRBD1 (6 bases). CDR1 is SGDLS, CDR2 YYNGEE, per germline. The CDR3 covers 19 residues. V was cut by 3 bases and J by 2 bases, with 26 bases left in between. The CDR3 DNA reads TGTGCCAGCAGCGCCCACCCAGGGGCCAAATCCTCCTTGAACTATGGCTACACCTTC. Translating gives CASSAHPGAKSSLNYGYTF.

This chain links TRBV6-5 with TRBJ2-5, with 7 bases matching TRBD1. Germline V gene data show CDR1 as MNHEY and CDR2 as SVGAGI. This CDR3 comprises 15 residues. Germline trimming cut 1 base from V and 2 bases from J; bases unmatched to any gene: 4. The CDR3 region is CASSYYTGVQETQYF. In DNA form, the CDR3 reads TGTGCCAGCAGTTACTATACAGGGGTGCAAGAGACCCAGTACTTC.

This clone was seen once. This chain links TRBV10-1 with TRBJ1-3; D may be TRBD1 (6 bases). This CDR3 is 14 amino acids long. Deletions cut 6 bases from V and 0 bases from J, with 9 bases between. CDR1 is WNHNN and CDR2 is SYGVQD in the germline V gene (reference sequence). The CDR3 DNA sequence: TGCGCCAGCAGCAAACAGGGCTCTGGAAACACCATATATTTT. It translates to CASSKQGSGNTIYF.

The rearrangement links TRBV10-2 to TRBJ2-1; D may be TRBD2 (7 bases). The germline CDR1 and CDR2 sequences are WSHSY and SAAADI. The CDR3 length is 17 residues. V lost 4 bases to trimming and J lost 8 bases, with 24 bases between them. The DNA of the CDR3 is TGCGCCAGCAGTGGAACGATAGCGGGTGGGGGCTTCTATGAGCAGTTCTTC. Translating gives CASSGTIAGGGFYEQFF.

This clone has more than one count but fewer than ten. The rearrangement uses TRBV7-3 and TRBJ2-2; no definite D call. Trimming took off 1 base at V and 4 bases at J, with 10 bases between the two ends. This CDR3 spans 15 amino acids. CDR1 and CDR2 from the germline V gene are SGHTA and FQGTGA. The chain's CDR3 is CASSLMVSGTGELFF. The CDR3, as DNA: TGTGCCAGCAGCTTAATGGTATCAGGCACCGGGGAGCTGTTTTTT. Supplemented by reference TRBV7-3 and TRBJ2-2, the full variable domain reads GAGVSQTPSNKVTEKGKYVELRCDPISGHTALYWYRQSLGQGPEFLIYFQGTGAADDSGLPNDRFFAVRPEGSVSTLKIQRTERGDSAVYLCASSLMVSGTGELFFGEGSRLTVL.

This sequence joins TRBV19 and TRBJ1-3; the D gene is possibly TRBD1 (5 bases). V lost 10 bases, J lost 4 bases, and 17 bases lay in between. In germline, CDR1 is LNHDA, CDR2 SQIVND (reference sequence). The CDR3 consists of 14 residues. CDR3 bases: TGTGCCACCTCTTACGGGGGGAGAGGAAACACCATATATTTT. Translating it yields CATSYGGRGNTIYF.

The genes are TRBV5-4 and TRBJ2-6; 9 nucleotides align to TRBD2. Germline CDR1 SGHNT, CDR2 YYREEE (reference sequence). The length of the CDR3 is 18 residues. Trimming removed 6 bases from V and 2 bases from J; junction bases left unmatched: 12. As DNA, the CDR3 is TGTGCCAGCAATCCTGCGGGGGGGCCCCGTCCTGGGGCCAACGTCCTGACTTTC. Residues: CASNPAGGPRPGANVLTF.

This clone was found once. The chain uses TRBV6-5 and TRBJ2-1; TRBD2 aligns across 14 bases. The junction had 4 bases not matched to a gene; V was cut back by 0 bases and J by 9 bases. This CDR3 comprises 16 residues. Germline assignment: CDR1 MNHEY and CDR2 SVGAGI. The CDR3 DNA follows: TGTGCCAGCAGTTACTCTCGACTAGCGGGGGGGAGTGAGCAGTTCTTC. This gives the protein CASSYSRLAGGSEQFF.

This chain joins TRBV19 and TRBJ2-4; possibly TRBD1 for D (6 bases). The CDR3 spans 14 residues. The germline V gene encodes CDR1 LNHDA and CDR2 SQIVND (reference sequence). Trimming took 6 bases from V and 0 from J, leaving 9 bases between them. The CDR3, as DNA: TGTGCCAGTAGGGACAGCTTAGCCAAAAACATTCAGTACTTC. The encoded protein is CASRDSLAKNIQYF.

This chain links TRBV28 with TRBJ1-2; 9 bases are a match to TRBD1. The CDR3 spans 14 residues. Germline V CDR1 and CDR2: MDHEN, SYDVKM. J was trimmed by 4 bases and V by 6 bases; bases with no gene match: 6. The CDR3 nucleotides are TGTGCCAGCAGCCCGACAGGGGGGGGCTATGGCTACACCTTC. This gives the protein CASSPTGGGYGYTF.

The V gene is TRBV5-1, the J gene TRBJ2-3; maybe TRBD2 (5 bases). CDR1 and CDR2 from the germline V gene are SGHRS and YFSETQ. Trimming stripped 5 bases from V and 3 bases from J, with 16 bases between. This CDR3 comprises 15 residues. The CDR3 sequence is CASSLLRWETDTQYF. In DNA form, the CDR3 reads TGCGCCAGCAGTCTCCTCAGGTGGGAGACAGATACGCAGTATTTT.

The chain carries TRBV19 and TRBJ2-2; D may be TRBD1 (5 bases). The germline V gene encodes CDR1 LNHDA and CDR2 SQIVND (reference sequence). CDR3 length: 15 residues. Trimming left V 4 bases short and J 0 bases short, with 9 bases between. CDR3 in amino acids: CASSTGNANTGELFF. The CDR3 nucleotides read TGTGCCAGTAGTACAGGGAACGCGAACACCGGGGAGCTGTTTTTT.

This clone was detected only once. The V and J genes are TRBV5-1 and TRBJ1-4, with TRBD1 identical over 7 bases. CDR1 is SGHRS and CDR2 is YFSETQ in the germline V gene. J lost 8 bases, V lost 3 bases, and 7 bases had no gene match. CDR3 length: 14 amino acids. The CDR3 DNA sequence: TGCGCCAGCAGCTGGGACAGTGGCAGGGAAAAACTGTTTTTT. Translated, it gives CASSWDSGREKLFF.

The V call is TRBV12-3 or TRBV12-4, the J call TRBJ2-2; D is unresolved. CDR3 size: 12 residues. Trimming pared 6 bases from V and 8 bases from J, leaving 10 bases between. CDR3 residues: CASSIMRGELFF. Written as DNA, the CDR3 is TGTGCCAGCAGCATTATGAGGGGGGAGCTGTTTTTT.

This chain uses TRBV6-5 with TRBJ2-2, with 9 nucleotides matching TRBD2. CDR3 size: 15 residues. V lost 7 bases, J lost 1 base, and 4 bases stayed unmatched. Germline V gene sequence: CDR1 MNHEY, CDR2 SVGAGI. CDR3 nucleotides: TGTGCCAGCACCCCGCGGGGGGGGAACACCGGGGAGCTGTTTTTT. Translating it yields CASTPRGGNTGELFF.

The chain joins TRBV4-2 to TRBJ2-6; TRBD2 aligns across 8 bases. Germline V gene sequence: CDR1 LGHNA, CDR2 YNFKEQ. With V trimmed by 5 bases and J by 0 bases, 12 bases remained unmatched. The CDR3 is 19 residues long. CDR3 nucleotides: TGTGCCAGCAGCAAGGTCCAAGCGGGGGTTGACTCTGGGGCCAACGTCCTGACTTTC. It encodes CASSKVQAGVDSGANVLTF.

This chain links TRBV12-2 with TRBJ2-7; the tabulated D call, TRBD2, remains unverified against the DNA. TRBV12-2 is designated a pseudogene. The CDR3 sequence is 19 residues long. The CDR3 region has the DNA TGTGCAAGTCGCTTAGCGTCTAGCGGGGGCCCGATAAGAGGGGACGAGCAGTACTTC. This translates into CASRLASSGGPIRGDEQYF.

The CDR3 DNA is TGTGCCAGCAGTCGACTAGCGGGGGGGAGCACAGATACGCAGTATTTT. Protein sequence: CASSRLAGGSTDTQYF. The V and J genes are TRBV7-9 and TRBJ2-3, with 14 bases fitting TRBD2. Per the germline V gene, CDR1 is SEHNR and CDR2 is FQNEAQ (reference sequence). The CDR3 spans 16 residues. V lost 6 bases, J lost 0 bases, and 2 bases stayed unmatched.

The rearrangement links TRBV6-5 to TRBJ1-5; D gene unclear. V lost 7 bases, J lost 2 bases, and 12 bases lay in between. The CDR3 covers 14 residues. Germline V lookup: CDR1 MNHEY, CDR2 SVGAGI. The CDR3 DNA reads TGTGCCAGCATACGGGAGTCCGGCAATCAGCCCCAGCATTTT. This gives the protein CASIRESGNQPQHF.

There are many counts of this clone. This chain connects TRBV6-5 to TRBJ2-5, with 8 bases aligning to TRBD2. The germline CDR1 and CDR2 sequences are MNHEY and SVGAGI. CDR3 length equals 15 residues. Losses at the gene ends were 4 bases for V and 5 bases for J; bases not matched to a gene: 9. CDR3 DNA sequence: TGTGCCAGCAGTTCCCCGGCGGGGGGTCTGGAGACCCAGTACTTC. It translates to CASSSPAGGLETQYF.

The chain uses TRBV7-9 and TRBJ2-2; 12 nucleotides line up with TRBD2. The CDR3 totals 16 residues. V lost 5 bases to trimming and J lost 2 bases; unmatched junction nucleotides: 3. Germline CDR1 and CDR2: SEHNR and FQNEAQ (reference sequence). CDR3 DNA sequence: TGTGCCAGCAGCCGACTAGCGGGGGCTAACACCGGGGAGCTGTTTTTT. It codes for CASSRLAGANTGELFF.